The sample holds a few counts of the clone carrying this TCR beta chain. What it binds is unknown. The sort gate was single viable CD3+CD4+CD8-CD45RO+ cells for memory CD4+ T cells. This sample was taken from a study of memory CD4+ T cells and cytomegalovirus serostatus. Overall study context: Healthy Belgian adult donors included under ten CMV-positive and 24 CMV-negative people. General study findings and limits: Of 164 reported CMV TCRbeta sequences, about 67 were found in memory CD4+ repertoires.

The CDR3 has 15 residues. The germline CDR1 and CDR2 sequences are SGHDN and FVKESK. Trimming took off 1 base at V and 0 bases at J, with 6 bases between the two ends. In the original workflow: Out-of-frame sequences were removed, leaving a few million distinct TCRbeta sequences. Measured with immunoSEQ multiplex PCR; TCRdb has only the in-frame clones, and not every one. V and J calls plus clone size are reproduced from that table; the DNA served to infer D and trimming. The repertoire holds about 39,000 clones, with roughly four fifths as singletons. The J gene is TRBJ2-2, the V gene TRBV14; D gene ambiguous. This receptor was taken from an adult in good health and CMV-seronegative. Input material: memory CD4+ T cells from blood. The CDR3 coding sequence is TGTGCCAGCAGCCAAGTCTACCCGAACACCGGGGAGCTGTTTTTT. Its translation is CASSQVYPNTGELFF.